This TCR beta chain was observed in a study of T cells after posttransplantation cyclophosphamide. General study points: After PTCy, TRB diversity resembled that of CNI/methotrexate controls. Blood and skin or GI T cell repertoires showed limited TRB overlap.

V was cut by 9 bases and J by 3 bases, with 18 bases left in between. The CDR3 length is 15 residues. CDR1 is MDHEN, CDR2 SYDVKM, per germline. This clone was counted only a few times. The antigen remains undetermined. A marrow graft followed busulfan-fludarabine conditioning, with cyclophosphamide on days +3 and +4. The data were produced by immunoSEQ multiplex PCR, yet TCRdb's version contains in-frame clones alone and is incomplete. Found here are roughly 12,000 clones, no singletons; the ten largest cover 26%. The material sequenced was PBMCs, taken after allogeneic stem cell transplant with posttransplant cyclophosphamide. This TCR derives from a female patient aged 40 to 55 who received an allogeneic stem cell transplant from a related donor, was CMV-positive, and had acute GVHD only. Part of the T cells may come from the graft donor. This sequence joins TRBV28 and TRBJ2-1; possible D gene TRBD1, 6 bases. CDR3 coding DNA: TGTGCCAGTATTTTGGGGACATTAAACTACAATGAGCAGTTCTTC. This sequence encodes CASILGTLNYNEQFF.